The 27 T cell receptor beta chains in this list originate from one sample, sequenced in a study of cytomegalovirus exposure and HLA in healthy donors. PCR amplification relied on 60 Vbeta primers (plus 13 Jbeta primers). Profiling relied on immunoSEQ multiplex PCR, and the TCRdb table lists in-frame clones only, not all of them. The sample includes 100,000 to 120,000 clones, under 85% of them seen just once. Sequences were obtained from PBMCs. The receptors come from a man in his thirties or forties in good health and CMV-seropositive.

This clone showed up just a few times. The V gene is TRBV5-6, the J gene TRBJ1-4, with TRBD1 as a possible D gene (5 bases). The CDR3 is 17 amino acids. V was clipped by 0 bases and J by 10 bases, with 22 bases between them. The germline V gene has CDR1 SGHDT and CDR2 YYEEEE. CDR3 DNA: TGTGCCAGCAGCTTGGACGGGGGGGACCCTTCGCCTGGAAAACTGTTTTTT. This encodes CASSLDGGDPSPGKLFF.

The CDR3 nucleotides read TGTGCCAGCAGCGTACTTACGACAGATACGCAGTATTTT. Residues: CASSVLTTDTQYF. The rearrangement links TRBV7-3 to TRBJ2-3; D is uncertain. V lost 5 bases to trimming and J lost 3 bases, with 9 bases between them. This CDR3 spans 13 amino acids. Germline V gene sequence: CDR1 SGHTA, CDR2 FQGTGA. The whole variable domain, remainder taken from reference TRBV7-3 and TRBJ2-3, is GAGVSQTPSNKVTEKGKYVELRCDPISGHTALYWYRQSLGQGPEFLIYFQGTGAADDSGLPNDRFFAVRPEGSVSTLKIQRTERGDSAVYLCASSVLTTDTQYFGPGTRLTVL.

This chain connects TRBV27 to TRBJ1-2; a weak D match, TRBD1 (6 bases). The length of the CDR3 is 14 residues. CDR1 and CDR2 from the germline V gene are MNHEY and SMNVEV (reference sequence). V gave up 5 bases and J gave up 4 bases, with 14 bases separating them. As DNA, the CDR3 is TGTGCCAGCAGTCTGTCACAGGGCCCCTATGGCTACACCTTC. It yields the protein CASSLSQGPYGYTF.

V gene TRBV2 combines with J gene TRBJ2-5; weak D call: TRBD1 (5 bases). The V gene's germline CDR1 is SNHLY and CDR2 FYNNEI. V lost 3 bases, J lost 11 bases, and 19 bases lay in between. The CDR3 contains 14 residues. Here the CDR3 DNA reads TGTGCCAGCAGTGATATGACAGCCGGCGTGAAGCAGTACTTC. Protein: CASSDMTAGVKQYF.

V usage is TRBV18 and J usage is TRBJ2-3, with TRBD1 matching over 7 bases. This CDR3 has 16 residues. Germline lookup yields CDR1 KGHSH and CDR2 LQKENI. The ends lost 4 bases at V and 2 bases at J; junction bases unmatched: 9. DNA of the CDR3: TGTGCCAGCTCACTTCGGACAGGAGTGCCCACAGATACGCAGTATTTT. As protein: CASSLRTGVPTDTQYF.

The chain employs TRBV5-6 and TRBJ2-7; the match to TRBD1 covers 10 bases. V was pared by 3 bases and J by 3 bases, with 3 bases of the junction left unmatched. From germline, CDR1 is SGHDT and CDR2 YYEEEE. The CDR3 has 14 amino acids. The chain's CDR3 is CASSSRTGGYEQYF. CDR3 DNA sequence: TGTGCCAGCAGCTCCCGGACAGGGGGCTACGAGCAGTACTTC.

The chain recombines TRBV2 with TRBJ2-2, with D possibly matching TRBD1 (5 bases). V lost 7 bases and J 1 base, leaving 10 bases between the germline ends. CDR3 length: 14 amino acids. Germline CDR1 SNHLY, CDR2 FYNNEI. The CDR3 is CASKEGVNTGELFF. The CDR3 DNA sequence: TGTGCCAGCAAGGAAGGGGTGAACACCGGGGAGCTGTTTTTT.

The V call is TRBV27, the J call TRBJ2-1; D remains ambiguous. This CDR3 is 16 amino acids long. Germline V gene sequence: CDR1 MNHEY, CDR2 SMNVEV (reference sequence). V was pared by 4 bases and J by 0 bases, with 13 bases between. The chain's CDR3 is CASSYSLQSSYNEQFF. CDR3 sequence (DNA): TGTGCCAGCAGTTACTCTCTCCAAAGCTCCTACAATGAGCAGTTCTTC.

V and J are TRBV29-1 and TRBJ2-3; 8 bases line up with TRBD2. This CDR3 comprises 16 residues. With V trimmed by 6 bases and J by 6 bases, 17 bases remained unmatched. Per the germline V gene, CDR1 is SQVTM and CDR2 is ANQGSEA. Written as DNA, the CDR3 is TGCAGCGTGTCGAACGTAGCGGGGAAGCCTGAGGATACGCAGTATTTT. Its translation: CSVSNVAGKPEDTQYF.

CDR3 nucleotide sequence: TGCGCCAGCAGCTTGGGGTTGGCGGGGGGCCCGGGGAGTGAGCAGTTCTTC. Residues: CASSLGLAGGPGSEQFF. The V call is TRBV5-1, the J call TRBJ2-1; TRBD2 agrees at 8 bases. Trimming removed 0 bases from V and 9 bases from J; junction bases left unmatched: 14. The CDR3 is 17 amino acids. The germline CDR1 and CDR2 sequences are SGHRS and YFSETQ.

The V gene is TRBV7-2, the J gene TRBJ1-5, with 9 nucleotides matching TRBD1. V lost 5 bases to trimming and J lost 0 bases; unmatched junction nucleotides: 8. Germline V gene sequence: CDR1 SGHTA, CDR2 FQGNSA. This CDR3 region has 17 residues. CDR3 DNA sequence: TGTGCCAGCAGCACGGGGACAGGGTTTTATAGCAATCAGCCCCAGCATTTT. It encodes CASSTGTGFYSNQPQHF.

This clone was observed a single time. This chain connects TRBV30 to TRBJ1-1; D perhaps matches TRBD1 (5 bases). CDR1 and CDR2 (germline): GTSNPN, SVGIG (reference sequence). The CDR3 runs to 14 residues. Trimming cost V 3 bases and J 6 bases, with 17 bases left between them. CDR3 in amino acids: CAWSEPFWGSEAFF. The CDR3 DNA reads TGTGCCTGGAGCGAACCGTTCTGGGGCTCTGAAGCTTTCTTT.

The genes are TRBV19 and TRBJ1-3, with D maybe TRBD1 (5 bases). Germline CDR1 and CDR2: LNHDA and SQIVND (reference sequence). V gave up 3 bases and J gave up 0 bases, with 12 bases separating them. This CDR3 region has 16 residues. The CDR3: CASSIRDSYSGNTIYF. The DNA of the CDR3 is TGTGCCAGTAGTATTCGAGACAGCTACTCTGGAAACACCATATATTTT. Full variable domain (rest looked up from reference TRBV19 and TRBJ1-3): DGGITQSPKYLFRKEGQNVTLSCEQNLNHDAMYWYRQDPGQGLRLIYYSQIVNDFQKGDIAEGYSVSREKKESFPLTVTSAQKNPTAFYLCASSIRDSYSGNTIYFGEGSWLTVV.

The chain recombines TRBV5-6 with TRBJ1-4; D ambiguous. V lost 1 base and J 1 base, leaving 14 bases between the germline ends. CDR1 SGHDT and CDR2 YYEEEE come from the germline V gene. This CDR3 is 17 amino acids long. Here the CDR3 reads CASSLKKRARTNEKLFF. The DNA for the CDR3 is TGTGCCAGCAGCTTGAAGAAGCGGGCCCGAACTAATGAAAAACTGTTTTTT.

The chain couples TRBV19 to TRBJ2-3; D uncertain. The CDR3 length is 11 residues. V shed 8 bases and J shed 4 bases, with 7 bases lying between them. Germline CDR1 reads LNHDA; CDR2 reads SQIVND (reference sequence). For the CDR3, the DNA is TGTGCCAGTTCAGTTTCAGATACGCAGTATTTT. Amino acids: CASSVSDTQYF.

The rearrangement joins TRBV19 to TRBJ1-5; 7 bases agree with TRBD1. Germline V lookup: CDR1 LNHDA, CDR2 SQIVND (reference sequence). After removal of 5 bases from V and 4 bases from J, the junction contained 8 bases not matched to a gene. The CDR3 contains 15 residues. CDR3 bases: TGTGCCAGTAGTCTCCCGACAGGGTTGAATCAGCCCCAGCATTTT. Its translation: CASSLPTGLNQPQHF.

The V call is TRBV18, the J call TRBJ1-4; the match to TRBD1 covers 8 bases. The trim removed 3 bases at V and 7 bases at J, leaving 13 bases unmatched. Germline V gene sequence: CDR1 KGHSH, CDR2 LQKENI. The CDR3 contains 17 residues. The CDR3 region has the DNA TGTGCCAGCTCACCCGGACAGGGAAGAGGGGGGAGTGAAAAACTGTTTTTT. Protein: CASSPGQGRGGSEKLFF.

V and J are TRBV9 and TRBJ2-1, with TRBD1 matching 7 bases. The germline gives CDR1 SGDLS, CDR2 YYNGEE. The CDR3 spans 14 residues. V lost 1 base to trimming and J lost 6 bases; unmatched junction nucleotides: 4. The DNA for the CDR3 is TGTGCCAGCAGCGTAATGGCAGGGGGCAATGAGCAGTTCTTC. Its protein product is CASSVMAGGNEQFF.

This clone occurred a few times. V is TRBV7-2 and J is TRBJ2-3; 9 bases line up with TRBD1. The CDR3 has 15 amino acids. The J segment lost 5 bases and the V segment lost 5 bases, leaving 8 bases of the junction unmatched. CDR1 SGHTA and CDR2 FQGNSA come from the germline V gene. This CDR3 reads CASSEGQGVIDTQYF. The CDR3 DNA reads TGTGCCAGCAGCGAGGGACAGGGTGTGATAGATACGCAGTATTTT.

V gene TRBV9 combines with J gene TRBJ2-3, with D unresolved. The germline V gene encodes CDR1 SGDLS and CDR2 YYNGEE. The CDR3 is 12 amino acids. V lost 0 bases and J lost 9, with 8 bases in between. The CDR3 reads CASSVVSSTQYF. The CDR3 bases are TGTGCCAGCAGCGTAGTGAGTTCCACGCAGTATTTT.

The chain joins TRBV5-1 to TRBJ2-1; D unclear. The CDR3 length is 14 residues. V lost 0 bases and J 4 bases, leaving 8 bases between the germline ends. In germline, CDR1 is SGHRS, CDR2 YFSETQ. CDR3: CASSLEYIYNEQFF. Written as DNA, the CDR3 is TGCGCCAGCAGCTTGGAATACATATACAATGAGCAGTTCTTC.

The CDR3 here is CASTVGQANEKLFF. The CDR3 DNA sequence: TGTGCCAGCACGGTAGGACAGGCGAATGAAAAACTGTTTTTT. V is TRBV13 and J is TRBJ1-4; 7 nucleotides agree with TRBD1. Germline V gene sequence: CDR1 PRHDT, CDR2 FYEKMQ (reference sequence). With V trimmed by 7 bases and J by 5 bases, 7 bases remained unmatched. This CDR3 is 14 amino acids long.

V and J are TRBV5-6 and TRBJ2-1; 9 bases are a match to TRBD2. The CDR3 is made up of 16 amino acids. V gave up 5 bases and J gave up 8 bases; unmatched junction bases: 14. In germline, CDR1 is SGHDT, CDR2 YYEEEE. The CDR3 region is CASRQEGGGVSDEQFF. CDR3 nucleotides: TGTGCCAGCAGGCAGGAGGGCGGGGGGGTTTCTGATGAGCAGTTCTTC.

This chain joins TRBV11-3 and TRBJ2-5, with 11 bases lining up with TRBD2. The CDR3 length is 17 residues. V was pared by 4 bases and J by 1 base, with 8 bases of the junction left unmatched. Germline V gives CDR1 SGHNT, CDR2 YENEEA. CDR3 coding DNA: TGTGCCAGCAGCTCCAGAATACTAGCGGGGGTCCAAGAGACCCAGTACTTC. It specifies CASSSRILAGVQETQYF.

V usage is TRBV21-1 and J usage is TRBJ2-7; the table's TRBD1 call for D was not verified on the DNA. TRBV21-1 represents a pseudogene. The CDR3 consists of 16 residues. The DNA for the CDR3 is TGTGCCAGCAGCAAAGCGCTAGATGACAGATGCTACGAGCAGTACTTC. Translation: CASSKALDDRCYEQYF.

CDR3 coding DNA: TGTGCCAGCAGCTTAGTCCCGGGGAGTGGCAAAAACATTCAGTACTTC. It encodes CASSLVPGSGKNIQYF. The chain uses TRBV7-2 and TRBJ2-4; weak D call: TRBD2 (5 bases). The CDR3 totals 16 residues. Trimming took 1 base from V and 3 from J, leaving 13 bases between them. The germline V gene has CDR1 SGHTA and CDR2 FQGNSA.

V gene TRBV19 combines with J gene TRBJ2-4, with 7 positions matching TRBD1. V dropped 8 bases and J dropped 4; count of bases not matched to a gene: 5. The CDR3 spans 13 residues. Germline lookup yields CDR1 LNHDA and CDR2 SQIVND (reference sequence). CDR3 in amino acids: CASSRDRKNIQYF. The CDR3, as DNA: TGTGCCAGTTCCCGGGACAGAAAAAACATTCAGTACTTC.